These 17 T cell receptor beta chains were all obtained from the same sample, sequenced in a study of blood T cell repertoires in COVID-19. Assay: immunoSEQ multiplex PCR; the TCRdb copy retains only in-frame clones and omits some. The sample yields just over 80,000 clones, around 81% seen once. What was sequenced was peripheral blood. The receptors shown here come from a man older than 75 with acute or convalescent COVID-19.

The chain couples TRBV11-1 to TRBJ2-7; TRBD2 aligns across 9 bases. Germline V lookup: CDR1 SGHAT, CDR2 FQDESV (reference sequence). V lost 5 bases to trimming and J lost 4 bases; unmatched junction nucleotides: 6. CDR3 size: 14 residues. CDR3 in amino acids: CASSGSGSGYEQYF. In DNA form, the CDR3 reads TGTGCCAGCAGCGGTAGCGGGAGTGGTTACGAGCAGTACTTC. Full variable domain (outside the CDR3, taken from reference TRBV11-1 and TRBJ2-7): EAEVAQSPRYKITEKSQAVAFWCDPISGHATLYWYRQILGQGPELLVQFQDESVVDDSQLPKDRFSAERLKGVDSTLKIQPAELGDSAMYLCASSGSGSGYEQYFGPGTRLTVT.

The chain recombines TRBV6-6 with TRBJ2-7; TRBD2 matches at 10 bases. Germline V CDR1 and CDR2: MNHNY, SVGAGI (reference sequence). This CDR3 contains 14 residues. With V trimmed by 6 bases and J by 0 bases, 2 bases remained unmatched. CDR3 DNA sequence: TGTGCCAGCAGGCCTAGCGGGAGCTCCTACGAGCAGTACTTC. It specifies CASRPSGSSYEQYF.

The rearrangement uses TRBV7-8 and TRBJ1-5; 10 nucleotides line up with TRBD1. CDR1 and CDR2 from the germline V gene are SGHVS and FQNEAQ. Germline trimming cut 5 bases from V and 0 bases from J; bases unmatched to any gene: 10. CDR3 length equals 18 residues. The CDR3 here is CASSQAGTGAYSNQPQHF. DNA of the CDR3: TGTGCCAGCAGCCAAGCCGGGACAGGGGCGTATAGCAATCAGCCCCAGCATTTT.

This chain links TRBV18 with TRBJ2-5, with 12 bases identical to TRBD1. The CDR3 is made up of 15 amino acids. V dropped 3 bases and J dropped 7; count of bases not matched to a gene: 6. Germline V lookup: CDR1 KGHSH, CDR2 LQKENI. CDR3 region: CASSPGTGGVGTQYF. The DNA of the CDR3 is TGTGCCAGCTCACCCGGGACAGGGGGCGTAGGGACCCAGTACTTC. The full variable domain, with the rest looked up from reference TRBV18 and TRBJ2-5, is NAGVMQNPRHLVRRRGQEARLRCSPMKGHSHVYWYRQLPEEGLKFMVYLQKENIIDESGMPKERFSAEFPKEGPSILRIQQVVRGDSAAYFCASSPGTGGVGTQYFGPGTRLLVL.

This clone was counted only a few times. This chain uses TRBV30 with TRBJ1-1; 8 bases line up with TRBD1. The CDR3 extends over 14 amino acids. Germline CDR1 and CDR2: GTSNPN and SVGIG (reference sequence). V gave up 4 bases and J gave up 3 bases; unmatched junction bases: 7. The CDR3: CAWTPDRADTEAFF. The CDR3 bases are TGTGCCTGGACCCCGGACAGGGCGGACACTGAAGCTTTCTTT.

The CDR3 DNA sequence: TGTGCCAGCAGTTTAGGCGCGGGAGGCCCTGGAAACACCATATATTTT. Its protein is CASSLGAGGPGNTIYF. This chain joins TRBV28 and TRBJ1-3; D not certain. CDR1 and CDR2 (germline): MDHEN, SYDVKM. V was trimmed by 2 bases and J by 2 bases, leaving 13 bases between them. The CDR3 is 16 residues long. Full variable domain (rest looked up from reference TRBV28 and TRBJ1-3): DVKVTQSSRYLVKRTGEKVFLECVQDMDHENMFWYRQDPGLGLRLIYFSYDVKMKEKGDIPEGYSVSREKKERFSLILESASTNQTSMYLCASSLGAGGPGNTIYFGEGSWLTVV.

The CDR3 loop reads CASSNNPWGGEQYF. Here the CDR3 DNA reads TGTGCCAGCAGTAATAATCCGTGGGGGGGAGAGCAGTACTTC. The chain recombines TRBV25-1 with TRBJ2-7, with 7 bases lining up with TRBD2. The CDR3 runs 14 residues. The ends lost 5 bases at V and 7 bases at J; junction bases unmatched: 11. Germline V gene data show CDR1 as MGHDK and CDR2 as SYGVNS.

This chain uses TRBV29-1 with TRBJ2-1; 9 nucleotides align to TRBD2. This CDR3 spans 14 amino acids. Trimming cost V 4 bases and J 7 bases; bases outside gene matches: 8. Germline CDR1 reads SQVTM; CDR2 reads ANQGSEA. CDR3 DNA sequence: TGCAGCGTTGTGGGTCTAGCGGGACGGAATGAGCAGTTCTTC. Amino acids: CSVVGLAGRNEQFF.

This clone was recorded only once. The gene calls are TRBV5-1 and TRBJ2-5; no clear D. The CDR3 runs 13 residues. Trimming took off 0 bases at V and 3 bases at J, with 6 bases between the two ends. Looked up from germline, CDR1 is SGHRS and CDR2 is YFSETQ. The CDR3 DNA sequence: TGCGCCAGCAGCTTGGTCCCTGAAGAGACCCAGTACTTC. It specifies CASSLVPEETQYF.

The rearrangement links TRBV9 to TRBJ2-1; 8 nucleotides line up with TRBD2. The CDR3 consists of 17 residues. Losses at the gene ends were 0 bases for V and 4 bases for J; bases not matched to a gene: 9. Germline lookup yields CDR1 SGDLS and CDR2 YYNGEE. This chain's CDR3 is CASSVAGTSSGYNEQFF. The CDR3 DNA sequence: TGTGCCAGCAGCGTAGCCGGGACTAGTAGCGGGTACAATGAGCAGTTCTTC.

The chain combines TRBV18 with TRBJ1-6, with unresolved D. Germline assignment: CDR1 KGHSH and CDR2 LQKENI. Trimming removed 3 bases at V and 7 bases at J, with 13 bases between. The CDR3 is 15 residues long. The CDR3 sequence: CASSPPGGGNSPLHF. As DNA, the CDR3 is TGTGCCAGCTCACCCCCCGGAGGAGGAAATTCACCCCTCCACTTT.

The chain joins TRBV19 to TRBJ2-1; 9 nucleotides align to TRBD2. V shed 5 bases, J shed 7 bases, and the junction held 9 bases outside the gene matches. The CDR3 contains 15 residues. Germline CDR1 LNHDA, CDR2 SQIVND (reference sequence). CDR3 residues: CASSGIAGVANEQFF. The CDR3 region has the DNA TGTGCCAGTAGTGGGATAGCGGGAGTGGCTAATGAGCAGTTCTTC.

This sequence joins TRBV28 and TRBJ1-1; TRBD1 agrees at 9 bases. V was clipped by 5 bases and J by 0 bases; unmatched bases: 7. CDR1 and CDR2 from the germline V gene are MDHEN and SYDVKM. CDR3 length: 16 amino acids. The CDR3 DNA is TGTGCCAGCAGTATTAGACAGGGGGTCATGAACACTGAAGCTTTCTTT. Translating gives CASSIRQGVMNTEAFF.

The chain couples TRBV7-8 to TRBJ1-5; D remains ambiguous. V was pared by 4 bases and J by 5 bases, with 6 bases between. The CDR3 totals 12 residues. CDR1 SGHVS and CDR2 FQNEAQ come from the germline V gene. DNA of the CDR3: TGTGCCAGCAGCTCAGGCTATCAGCCCCAGCATTTT. This codes for CASSSGYQPQHF.

This chain connects TRBV4-3 to TRBJ1-1; a weak D match, TRBD1 (6 bases). Trimming took 2 bases from V and 3 from J, leaving 16 bases between them. CDR1 LGHNA and CDR2 YSLEER come from the germline V gene. This CDR3 contains 16 residues. CDR3 amino acids: CASSQSTGFADTEAFF. The CDR3 DNA is TGCGCCAGCAGCCAATCCACAGGGTTTGCGGACACTGAAGCTTTCTTT.

This clone was counted a few times. The chain links TRBV12-3 or TRBV12-4 to TRBJ1-1, with 8 bases identical to TRBD1. CDR3 size: 13 residues. Losses at the gene ends were 6 bases for V and 9 bases for J; bases not matched to a gene: 9. The CDR3 sequence: CASRMGQDNQAFF. The CDR3 DNA is TGTGCCAGCAGGATGGGACAGGACAACCAAGCTTTCTTT.

The V gene is TRBV6-2 or TRBV6-3, the J gene TRBJ2-7, with TRBD1 as a possible D gene (7 bases). Trimming left V 3 bases short and J 3 bases short, with 24 bases between. Germline V CDR1 and CDR2: MNHEY, SVGEGT. The CDR3 runs 18 residues. This chain's CDR3 is CASSYLEGFGTADYEQYF. The CDR3 region has the DNA TGTGCCAGCAGTTATTTGGAGGGTTTCGGGACAGCTGACTACGAGCAGTACTTC.